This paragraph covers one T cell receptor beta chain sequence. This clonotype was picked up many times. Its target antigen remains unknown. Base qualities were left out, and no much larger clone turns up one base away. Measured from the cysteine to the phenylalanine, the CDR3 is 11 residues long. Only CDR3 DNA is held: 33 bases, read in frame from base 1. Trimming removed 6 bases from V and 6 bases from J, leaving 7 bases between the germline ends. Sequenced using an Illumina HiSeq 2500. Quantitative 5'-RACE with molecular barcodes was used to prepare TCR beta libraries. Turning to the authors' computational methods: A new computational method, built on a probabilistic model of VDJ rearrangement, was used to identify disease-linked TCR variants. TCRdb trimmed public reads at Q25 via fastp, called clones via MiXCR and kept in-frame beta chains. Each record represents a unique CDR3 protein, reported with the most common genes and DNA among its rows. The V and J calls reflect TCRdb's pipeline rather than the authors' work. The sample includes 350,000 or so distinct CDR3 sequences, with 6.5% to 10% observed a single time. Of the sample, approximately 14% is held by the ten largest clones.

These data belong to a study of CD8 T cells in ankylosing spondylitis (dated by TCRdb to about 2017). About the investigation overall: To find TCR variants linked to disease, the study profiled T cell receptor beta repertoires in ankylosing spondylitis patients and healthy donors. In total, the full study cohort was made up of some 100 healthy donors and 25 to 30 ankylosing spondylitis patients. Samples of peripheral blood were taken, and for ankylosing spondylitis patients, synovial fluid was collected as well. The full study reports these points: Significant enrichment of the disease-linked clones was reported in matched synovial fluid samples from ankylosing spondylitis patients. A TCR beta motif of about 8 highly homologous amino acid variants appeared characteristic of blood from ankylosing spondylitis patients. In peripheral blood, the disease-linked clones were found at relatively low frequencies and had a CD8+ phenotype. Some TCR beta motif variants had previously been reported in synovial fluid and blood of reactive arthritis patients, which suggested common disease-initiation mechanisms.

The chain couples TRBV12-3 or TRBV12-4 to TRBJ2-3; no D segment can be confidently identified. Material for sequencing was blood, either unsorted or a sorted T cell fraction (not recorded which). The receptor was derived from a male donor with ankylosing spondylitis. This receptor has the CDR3 CASRWSDTQYF. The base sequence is TGTGCCAGCAGATGGAGCGATACGCAGTATTTT.